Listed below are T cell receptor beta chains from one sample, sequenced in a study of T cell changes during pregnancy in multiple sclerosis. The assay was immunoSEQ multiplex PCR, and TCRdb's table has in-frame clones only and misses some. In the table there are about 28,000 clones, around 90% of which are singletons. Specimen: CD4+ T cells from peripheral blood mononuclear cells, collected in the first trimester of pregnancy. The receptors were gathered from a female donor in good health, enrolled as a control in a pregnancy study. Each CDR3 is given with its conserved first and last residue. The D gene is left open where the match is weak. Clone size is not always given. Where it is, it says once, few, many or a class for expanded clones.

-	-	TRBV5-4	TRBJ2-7	CASSLRGTNSYEQYF	TGTGCCAGCAGCTTGAGGGGGACAAACTCCTACGAGCAGTACTTC
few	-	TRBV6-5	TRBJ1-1	CASRRTENTEAFF	TGTGCCAGCAGACGCACAGAGAACACTGAAGCTTTCTTT
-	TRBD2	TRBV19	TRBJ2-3	CASSVGLAEGTQYF	TGTGCCAGTAGTGTCGGACTAGCGGAGGGAACGCAGTATTTT
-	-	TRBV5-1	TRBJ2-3	CASSPGQSTDTQYF	TGCGCCAGCAGCCCAGGACAGAGCACAGATACGCAGTATTTT
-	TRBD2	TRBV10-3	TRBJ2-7	CAISKAGDEQYF	TGTGCCATCAGTAAAGCGGGGGACGAGCAGTACTTC
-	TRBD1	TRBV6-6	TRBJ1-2	CASGDRGPNYGYTF	TGTGCCAGCGGCGACAGGGGGCCTAACTATGGCTACACCTTC
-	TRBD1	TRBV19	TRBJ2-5	CASSYRGGKGAEETQYF	TGTGCCAGTAGCTATAGAGGGGGAAAGGGGGCCGAGGAGACCCAGTACTTC
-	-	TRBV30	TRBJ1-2	CAWSRLRDGYTF	TGTGCCTGGAGTAGACTCAGGGATGGCTACACCTTC
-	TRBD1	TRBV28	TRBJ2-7	CASMVGTGRNEQYF	TGTGCCAGCATGGTAGGGACAGGGCGCAACGAGCAGTACTTC
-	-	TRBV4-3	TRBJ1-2	CASSQEPQQNYGYTF	TGCGCCAGCAGCCAAGAACCACAGCAAAACTATGGCTACACCTTC
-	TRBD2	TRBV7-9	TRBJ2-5	CASSLGAGVGETQYF	TGTGCCAGCAGCTTAGGAGCGGGAGTGGGAGAGACCCAGTACTTC
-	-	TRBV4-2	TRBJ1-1	CASSQESGDTEAFF	TGTGCCAGCAGCCAAGAGTCAGGGGACACTGAAGCTTTCTTT
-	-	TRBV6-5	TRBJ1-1	CASSYSIPGLVTEAFF	TGTGCCAGCAGTTACTCAATTCCGGGACTGGTCACTGAAGCTTTCTTT
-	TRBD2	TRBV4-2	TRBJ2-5	CASSQEGLAGGQGETQYF	TGTGCCAGCAGCCAAGAGGGACTAGCGGGAGGTCAGGGGGAGACCCAGTACTTC
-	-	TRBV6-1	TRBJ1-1	CASSEYFQGTEAFF	TGTGCCAGCAGTGAGTACTTCCAGGGCACTGAAGCTTTCTTT
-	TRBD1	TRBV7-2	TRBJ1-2	CASSLKTGDGYTF	TGTGCCAGCAGCTTAAAAACAGGGGATGGCTACACCTTC
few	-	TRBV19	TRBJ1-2	CASVSGDYGYTF	TGTGCCAGTGTATCCGGTGACTATGGCTACACCTTC
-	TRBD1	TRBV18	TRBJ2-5	CASSDRDQETQYF	TGTGCCAGCTCTGACAGGGACCAAGAGACCCAGTACTTC
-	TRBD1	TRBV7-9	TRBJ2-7	CASSSTGVIGYEQYF	TGTGCCAGCAGCTCTACAGGGGTAATAGGATACGAGCAGTACTTC
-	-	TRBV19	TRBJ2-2	CASSMWATVNTGELFF	TGTGCCAGTAGTATGTGGGCCACCGTTAACACCGGGGAGCTGTTTTTT